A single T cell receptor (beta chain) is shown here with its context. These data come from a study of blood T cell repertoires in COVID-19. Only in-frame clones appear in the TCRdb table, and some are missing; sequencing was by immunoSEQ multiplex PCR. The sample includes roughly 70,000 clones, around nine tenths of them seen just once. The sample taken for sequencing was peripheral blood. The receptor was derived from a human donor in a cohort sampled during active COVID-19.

This CDR3 reads CASSLFGQGRDSPLHF. CDR3 DNA sequence: TGTGCCAGCAGTTTATTCGGACAGGGTCGAGATTCACCCCTCCACTTT. This chain joins TRBV27 and TRBJ1-6; 8 nucleotides match TRBD1. With V trimmed by 1 base and J by 8 bases, 7 bases remained unmatched. The CDR3 loop spans 16 amino acids. The germline V gene has CDR1 MNHEY and CDR2 SMNVEV (reference sequence).